The 6 T cell receptor beta chains reported below all come from one sample, sequenced in a study of cytomegalovirus exposure and HLA in healthy donors. The PCR used 60 Vbeta and 13 Jbeta primers. TCRdb keeps only in-frame clones here, not all; method: immunoSEQ multiplex PCR. The repertoire has approximately 220,000 clones, approximately 82% of them found once; the top ten carry around 0.63%. The source material was PBMCs. The receptors here all came from a man younger than 35 in good health and CMV-seronegative.

The J gene is TRBJ1-4, the V gene TRBV6-5, with 9 bases identical to TRBD1. Germline loops: CDR1 MNHEY, CDR2 SVGAGI. The V segment lost 1 base and the J segment 8 bases; nucleotides outside the gene matches: 8. The CDR3 length is 16 residues. The CDR3: CASSYLPGQGIEKLFF. In DNA form, the CDR3 reads TGTGCCAGCAGTTACTTACCGGGACAGGGAATCGAAAAACTGTTTTTT.

This chain joins TRBV5-1 and TRBJ2-5; 10 bases align to TRBD2. The J call may not be correct, given that the DNA end is closer to TRBJ2-7. CDR3 length: 17 residues. Germline V gives CDR1 SGHRS, CDR2 YFSETQ. The CDR3 sequence: CASSLEASGSPSYEQYF. Written as DNA, the CDR3 is TGCGCCAGCAGCTTGGAGGCTAGCGGGAGCCCCTCCTACGAGCAGTACTTC.

This clone appeared a single time. This chain joins TRBV29-1 and TRBJ1-1; 7 bases are a match to TRBD1. CDR3 length equals 11 residues. Germline CDR1 and CDR2: SQVTM and ANQGSEA. J was trimmed by 6 bases and V by 4 bases; bases with no gene match: 2. In nucleotides, the CDR3 is TGCAGCGTTGGACAGGGTGCTGAAGCTTTCTTT. Protein product: CSVGQGAEAFF.

This clone was recorded only once. This sequence joins TRBV5-1 and TRBJ2-1; 13 positions match TRBD2. The CDR3 is 16 amino acids. V shed 4 bases, J shed 8 bases, and the junction held 9 bases outside the gene matches. Germline values: CDR1 SGHRS, CDR2 YFSETQ. CDR3 sequence: CASSPPGLAGVDEQFF. The CDR3 nucleotides read TGCGCCAGCAGCCCACCTGGACTAGCGGGAGTGGATGAGCAGTTCTTC.

This clone occurred once. J is TRBJ2-7 and V is TRBV27, with D hard to call. Germline V gene data show CDR1 as MNHEY and CDR2 as SMNVEV (reference sequence). V lost 5 bases and J 2 bases, leaving 10 bases between the germline ends. This CDR3 region has 13 residues. Written as DNA, the CDR3 is TGTGCCAGCAGTGCGCCTCCTACCTACGAGCAGTACTTC. It encodes CASSAPPTYEQYF.

The J gene is TRBJ2-7, the V gene TRBV19, with D perhaps TRBD2 (6 bases). The V and J ends lost 6 bases and 3 bases respectively, with 18 bases between them. Germline loops: CDR1 LNHDA, CDR2 SQIVND (reference sequence). The CDR3 totals 15 residues. As DNA, the CDR3 is TGTGCCAGTAGCCATGTTCGGGGGAGCGGCTACGAGCAGTACTTC. Residues: CASSHVRGSGYEQYF.